A selection of T cell receptor beta chains follows, all from one sample in a study of OX40 agonist ivuxolimab in advanced cancers. Some clones are missing from TCRdb's copy, which holds only in-frame ones; the method was immunoSEQ multiplex PCR. The sample lists tens of thousands of clones; roughly 90% were seen once. Sequenced here: CD4+ or CD8+ T cells sorted from blood, sampled in a trial of the OX40 agonist ivuxolimab. The receptors stem from an adult with an advanced solid tumor such as melanoma, head and neck, liver or kidney cancer. Each CDR3 is given with its conserved first and last residue. The D gene is left open where the match is weak. Only some rows state a clone size, as once, few, many or a class for expanded clones.

clone size	V gene	J gene	D gene	CDR3 protein	CDR3 DNA
-	TRBV9	TRBJ2-7	TRBD2	CASSVAGGDYEQYF	TGTGCCAGCAGCGTAGCCGGGGGGGACTACGAGCAGTACTTC
-	TRBV29-1	TRBJ1-1	-	CSGRGAADTEAFF	TGCAGCGGACGGGGGGCTGCGGACACTGAAGCTTTCTTT
-	TRBV5-1	TRBJ2-2	TRBD1	CASSLQGVDTGELFF	TGCGCCAGCAGCTTACAGGGGGTGGACACCGGGGAGCTGTTTTTT
-	TRBV9	TRBJ2-1	TRBD1	CASSHPGTGGTNEQFF	TGTGCCAGCAGCCACCCCGGGACAGGGGGGACGAATGAGCAGTTCTTC
-	TRBV9	TRBJ2-7	-	CASSVGGADYEQYF	TGTGCCAGCAGCGTAGGAGGGGCGGACTACGAGCAGTACTTC
-	TRBV11-2	TRBJ2-7	TRBD2	CASSPGGGGLGTYEQYF	TGTGCCAGCAGCCCCGGGGGGGGTGGTCTAGGAACCTACGAGCAGTACTTC
-	TRBV5-1	TRBJ1-1	-	CASSLADTEAFF	TGCGCCAGCAGCTTGGCCGACACTGAAGCTTTCTTT
once	TRBV4-1	TRBJ2-7	TRBD1	CAVGQGWGEQYF	TGCGCCGTAGGACAGGGGTGGGGCGAGCAGTACTTC
-	TRBV27	TRBJ1-2	-	CASSFGGGVKGYTF	TGTGCCAGCAGCTTTGGCGGGGGGGTCAAGGGCTACACCTTC
-	TRBV6-4	TRBJ2-3	-	CASSEEDTDTQYF	TGTGCCAGCAGTGAAGAGGACACAGATACGCAGTATTTT
-	TRBV21-1	TRBJ2-1	-	CAGSASRGRTGGNEQFF	TGTGCCGGGAGTGCTAGCCGTGGCAGGACGGGAGGCAATGAGCAGTTCTTC
once	TRBV10-3	TRBJ2-7	-	CAISDRGSYEQYF	TGTGCCATCAGTGATAGGGGCTCCTACGAGCAGTACTTC
-	TRBV19	TRBJ2-5	-	CASSRLGQSTGYQETQYF	TGTGCCAGTAGCCGGTTAGGACAGTCAACGGGGTACCAAGAGACCCAGTACTTC
-	TRBV4-1	TRBJ2-5	-	CASSHQFLQETQYF	TGCGCCAGCAGCCACCAATTCTTACAAGAGACCCAGTACTTC
-	TRBV10-3	TRBJ2-1	-	CAISESYNEQFF	TGTGCCATCAGTGAGTCGTACAATGAGCAGTTCTTC
-	TRBV27	TRBJ2-1	-	CASSLQGSYNEQFF	TGTGCCAGCAGCCTACAGGGTTCCTACAATGAGCAGTTCTTC
-	TRBV10-3	TRBJ1-1	-	CAINQGLGTEAFF	TGTGCCATCAACCAAGGGTTAGGGACTGAAGCTTTCTTT
-	TRBV5-1	TRBJ2-7	-	CASSADNSYEQYF	TGCGCCAGCAGCGCGGACAACTCCTACGAGCAGTACTTC